This entry lists 17 T cell receptor beta chains sequenced from one sample in a study of blood T cell repertoires in COVID-19 (dated by TCRdb to the early 2020s). The method was the immunoSEQ multiplex PCR assay. As stored in TCRdb, this immuneACCESS dataset retains in-frame rearrangements with V and J assigned. A fraction of the clones does not appear; measured against another copy, unresolved V genes explain less than half of the discrepancy, and the remainder lacks a known reason. In all, the sample holds 300,000 to 450,000 clones, and about nine tenths of those were seen once. The ten largest clones capture around 0.92% of the sample. Sequencing input: PBMCs or T cells enriched from blood (not recorded which). These receptor sequences come from a woman aged 30 to 39 who had been exposed to COVID-19.

The chain has TRBV18 and TRBJ1-4; D is undetermined. V dropped 0 bases and J dropped 2 bases, with 7 bases sitting between them. The CDR3 runs to 15 residues. The germline V gene has CDR1 KGHSH and CDR2 LQKENI. The CDR3 DNA reads TGTGCCAGCTCACCACCGAGGGCTACTAATGAAAAACTGTTTTTT. Amino acids: CASSPPRATNEKLFF.

The V and J genes are TRBV6-6 and TRBJ1-1, with D hard to call. V dropped 2 bases and J dropped 4 bases, with 17 bases sitting between them. Germline CDR1 is MNHNY and CDR2 is SVGAGI (reference sequence). This CDR3 has 16 residues. Here the CDR3 reads CASSYPDGKPGTEAFF. The CDR3 nucleotides are TGTGCCAGCAGTTACCCCGACGGGAAGCCGGGCACTGAAGCTTTCTTT.

The chain recombines TRBV5-5 with TRBJ2-7; D unclear. CDR3 size: 14 residues. Germline V gene data show CDR1 as SGHKS and CDR2 as YYEKEE (reference sequence). Trimming took off 1 base at V and 4 bases at J, with 12 bases between the two ends. This CDR3 reads CASSLSQPVYEQYF. CDR3 nucleotides: TGTGCCAGCAGCTTGTCACAGCCCGTTTACGAGCAGTACTTC.

This clone showed up just once. V is TRBV6-5 and J is TRBJ1-1; a possible D gene is TRBD1 (6 bases). The germline CDR1 and CDR2 sequences are MNHEY and SVGAGI. This CDR3 has 15 amino acids. Trimming removed 7 bases at V and 4 bases at J, with 19 bases between. CDR3 loop: CASTPGGGAVTEAFF. CDR3 DNA: TGTGCCAGCACCCCCGGGGGGGGCGCGGTCACTGAAGCTTTCTTT.

The chain links TRBV28 to TRBJ1-5; 9 bases align to TRBD1. The CDR3 loop spans 16 amino acids. V gave up 4 bases and J gave up 6 bases; unmatched junction bases: 10. Germline loops: CDR1 MDHEN, CDR2 SYDVKM. The CDR3: CASSSPSTGGGQPQHF. The CDR3 bases are TGTGCCAGCAGTTCTCCTTCTACAGGGGGCGGTCAGCCCCAGCATTTT.

V is TRBV9 and J is TRBJ2-7; possibly TRBD1 for D (6 bases). Germline V gene lookup returns CDR1 SGDLS and CDR2 YYNGEE. This CDR3 is built from 12 residues. Deletions cut 3 bases from V and 6 bases from J, with 10 bases between. CDR3 in DNA: TGTGCCAGCAGCGCCCGGGACACCGAGCAGTACTTC. This translates into CASSARDTEQYF.

The chain is built from TRBV7-2 and TRBJ1-6; D remains unclear. This CDR3 comprises 13 residues. Deletions cut 5 bases from V and 8 bases from J, with 10 bases between. CDR1 and CDR2 from the germline V gene are SGHTA and FQGNSA. CDR3 nucleotide sequence: TGTGCCAGCAGCACCCGGTTCGATTCACCCCTCCACTTT. Encoded protein: CASSTRFDSPLHF. Based on the CDR3 plus reference TRBV7-2 and TRBJ1-6, the full variable domain is GAGVSQSPSNKVTEKGKDVELRCDPISGHTALYWYRQSLGQGLEFLIYFQGNSAPDKSGLPSDRFSAERTGGSVSTLTIQRTQQEDSAVYLCASSTRFDSPLHFGNGTRLTVT.

The V gene is TRBV27, the J gene TRBJ1-2; maybe TRBD1 (6 bases). The germline V and J ends were trimmed by 4 bases and 4 bases, with 13 bases remaining between them. Looked up from germline, CDR1 is MNHEY and CDR2 is SMNVEV (reference sequence). The CDR3 consists of 14 residues. The CDR3 is CASSSATGTYGYTF. CDR3 sequence (DNA): TGTGCCAGCAGTTCCGCGACAGGAACCTATGGCTACACCTTC.

The rearrangement links TRBV5-1 to TRBJ2-1, with D possibly being TRBD2 (6 bases). The CDR3 totals 15 residues. Germline V gene lookup returns CDR1 SGHRS and CDR2 YFSETQ. With 4 bases removed from V and 0 bases from J, the gap between germline ends came to 11 bases. CDR3 amino acids: CASSHSGGSYNEQFF. The CDR3 DNA reads TGCGCCAGCAGCCATAGCGGAGGCTCCTACAATGAGCAGTTCTTC.

Only one count was recorded for this clone. The V call is TRBV5-1, the J call TRBJ2-5; 12 bases match TRBD2. The CDR3 contains 14 residues. V shed 7 bases and J 2 bases; nucleotides not matched to a gene: 3. The germline CDR1 and CDR2 sequences are SGHRS and YFSETQ. The CDR3 loop is CASRTSGIQETQYF. The CDR3 DNA follows: TGCGCCAGCCGGACTAGCGGGATTCAAGAGACCCAGTACTTC. The full variable domain, in which reference TRBV5-1 and TRBJ2-5 provide the parts outside the CDR3, is KAGVTQTPRYLIKTRGQQVTLSCSPISGHRSVSWYQQTPGQGLQFLFEYFSETQRNKGNFPGRFSGRQFSNSRSEMNVSTLELGDSALYLCASRTSGIQETQYFGPGTRLLVL.

With regard to this clone: The sample carries other DNA sequences with the same CDR3. This sequence joins TRBV28 and TRBJ1-2; the D gene is possibly TRBD1 (5 bases). CDR3 size: 14 residues. Between the trimmed V and J ends, which lost 4 bases and 4 bases, there was a span of 13 bases. CDR1 and CDR2 from the germline V gene are MDHEN and SYDVKM. CDR3 sequence: CASSSPSGGYGYTF. In DNA, the CDR3 is TGTGCCAGCAGTTCGCCCTCGGGGGGCTATGGCTACACCTTC.

The chain links TRBV6-5 to TRBJ2-5; 12 bases are shared with TRBD1. The CDR3 covers 14 residues. Unmatched junction bases numbered 5, after V lost 7 bases and J lost 5 bases. Germline V gives CDR1 MNHEY, CDR2 SVGAGI. The CDR3 nucleotides read TGTGCCAGCATTGGGACAGGGGGCTATGAGACCCAGTACTTC. Its protein product is CASIGTGGYETQYF.

The V call is TRBV3-1 (or the pseudogene TRBV3-2), the J call TRBJ2-7; D unresolved. Trimming left V 4 bases short and J 0 bases short, with 10 bases between. CDR1 and CDR2 from the germline V gene are LGHDT and YNNKEL (reference sequence). The CDR3 is 14 amino acids. The CDR3, as DNA: TGTGCCAGCAGCCGCGTCGGGTACTCCTACGAGCAGTACTTC. Translated, it gives CASSRVGYSYEQYF.

The V gene is TRBV30, the J gene TRBJ1-5, with a possible D match to TRBD1 (6 bases). From germline, CDR1 is GTSNPN and CDR2 SVGIG (reference sequence). With 5 bases removed from V and 2 bases from J, the gap between germline ends came to 16 bases. This CDR3 contains 15 residues. CDR3 DNA: TGTGCCTGGGCAAAGGGGGTCACAGGCAATCAGCCCCAGCATTTT. Its translation: CAWAKGVTGNQPQHF.

The chain combines TRBV27 with TRBJ2-7; 10 bases map to TRBD1. V was pared by 3 bases and J by 4 bases, with 6 bases of the junction left unmatched. The CDR3 runs 15 residues. The germline gives CDR1 MNHEY, CDR2 SMNVEV (reference sequence). In DNA, the CDR3 is TGTGCCAGCAGTTTGACAGGGGGCGGATTATACGAGCAGTACTTC. Amino acids: CASSLTGGGLYEQYF.

The chain has TRBV21-1 and TRBJ2-7; TRBD1, as called in the table, went unchecked against the DNA. TRBV21-1 is a documented pseudogene. The CDR3 is made up of 14 amino acids. Here the CDR3 DNA reads TGTGCCAGCAGCCCACGGGACAGTTTTCTCGAGCAGTACTTC. It is translated as CASSPRDSFLEQYF.

The V and J genes are TRBV5-1 and TRBJ1-2, with 9 nucleotides matching TRBD1. J was trimmed by 8 bases and V by 4 bases; bases with no gene match: 6. CDR1 is SGHRS and CDR2 is YFSETQ in the germline V gene. This CDR3 comprises 13 residues. CDR3 sequence reads: CASSIQGAQGYTF. As DNA, the CDR3 is TGCGCCAGCAGCATACAGGGGGCGCAAGGCTACACCTTC.